Given below is one T cell receptor (beta chain) in context. Cohort placement rested on clinical history that participants reported themselves. Original handling: Reference gene primer amplification gave nucleated cell count estimates. TCRdb keeps only in-frame clones here, not all; method: immunoSEQ multiplex PCR. V and J calls and clone size are given by that table; D and trimming were obtained from the DNA. The table records 300,000 to 350,000 clones, 90% of them present only once. J was trimmed by 5 bases and V by 6 bases; bases with no gene match: 7. In germline, CDR1 is KGHSH, CDR2 LQKENI. This CDR3 comprises 14 residues. The sample comes from a study of blood T cell repertoires in COVID-19. Study overall: The United States, Italy and Spain supplied acute and convalescent COVID-19 samples.

Sequencing was performed on PBMCs or T cells enriched from blood (not recorded which). The rearrangement uses TRBV18 and TRBJ1-5; 7 bases line up with TRBD1. This TCR was sampled from a woman between 25 and 40 years old who had been exposed to COVID-19. This chain's CDR3 is CASSPGQAYQPQHF. In nucleotides, the CDR3 is TGTGCCAGCTCTCCTGGACAGGCCTATCAGCCCCAGCATTTT.